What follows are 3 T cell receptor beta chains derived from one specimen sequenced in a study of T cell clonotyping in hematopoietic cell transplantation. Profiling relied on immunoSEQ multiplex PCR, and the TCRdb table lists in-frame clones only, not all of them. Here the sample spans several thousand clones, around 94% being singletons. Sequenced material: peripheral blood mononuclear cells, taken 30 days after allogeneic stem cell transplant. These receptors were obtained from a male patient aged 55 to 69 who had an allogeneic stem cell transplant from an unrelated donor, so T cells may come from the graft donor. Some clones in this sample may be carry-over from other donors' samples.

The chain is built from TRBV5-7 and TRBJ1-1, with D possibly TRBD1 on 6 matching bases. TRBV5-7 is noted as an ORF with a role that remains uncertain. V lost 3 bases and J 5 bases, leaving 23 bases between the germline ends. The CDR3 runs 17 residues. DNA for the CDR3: TGTGCCAGCAGCTCGGGGAGGGGGGCGCGGTGGATAACTGAAGCTTTCTTT. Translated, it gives CASSSGRGARWITEAFF.

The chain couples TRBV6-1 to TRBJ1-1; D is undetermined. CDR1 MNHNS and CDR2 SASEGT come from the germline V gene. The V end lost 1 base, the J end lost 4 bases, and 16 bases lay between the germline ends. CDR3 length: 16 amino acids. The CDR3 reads CASSEGFGVGLTEAFF. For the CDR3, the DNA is TGTGCCAGCAGTGAAGGTTTCGGGGTGGGCCTCACTGAAGCTTTCTTT.

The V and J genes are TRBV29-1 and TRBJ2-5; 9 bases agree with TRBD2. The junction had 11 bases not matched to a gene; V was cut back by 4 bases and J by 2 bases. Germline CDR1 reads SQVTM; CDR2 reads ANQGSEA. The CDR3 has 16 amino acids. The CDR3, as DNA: TGCAGCGTTGGGTCGCGGCGGGAGGGGTGGCAAGAGACCCAGTACTTC. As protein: CSVGSRREGWQETQYF.